This TCR beta chain was profiled in a study of OX40 agonist ivuxolimab in advanced cancers. Study as a whole: Patients assigned to dose escalation were diagnosed with hepatocellular carcinoma, melanoma, renal cell or head and neck cancer.

The CDR3 has 15 residues. The germline gives CDR1 LGHNA, CDR2 YNFKEQ. J lost 1 base, V lost 4 bases, and 2 bases had no gene match. Assay: immunoSEQ multiplex PCR; the TCRdb copy retains only in-frame clones and omits some. Of approximately 87,000 clones in the sample, more than 85% were seen once. This clone was observed once. The clonotype was recovered from an adult with an advanced solid tumor such as melanoma, head and neck, liver or kidney cancer. The chain carries TRBV4-2 and TRBJ2-1, with 9 nucleotides matching TRBD2. The material was CD4+ or CD8+ T cells sorted from blood, obtained in a trial of the OX40 agonist ivuxolimab. For the CDR3, the DNA is TGTGCCAGCAGCCTTACTAGCGGGTCCTACAATGAGCAGTTCTTC. It translates to CASSLTSGSYNEQFF.